These 27 T cell receptor beta chains share one sample of origin, sequenced in a study of T-cell memory formation after mild COVID-19. TCRdb ran MiXCR on the 5' RACE reads and lists one entry per CDR3 protein. The data contain more than 110,000 distinct CDR3 sequences, about 23% of them singletons. Sequenced input: PBMCs or a T cell subset sorted from them (not recorded which). The receptors derive from an adult woman who had mild COVID-19 (a few samples of this study predate the infection). Cell type and time point are not known.

V and J are TRBV24-1 and TRBJ2-7; perhaps D is TRBD1 or TRBD2 (5 bases each). The CDR3 sequence is 14 residues long. Trimming shortened V by 6 bases and J by 2 bases, and 13 bases separated the two germline ends. Per the germline V gene, CDR1 is KGHDR and CDR2 is SFDVKD. In DNA form, the CDR3 reads TGTGCCACCAGTACGGGACCCTCCACCTACGAGCAGTACTTC. Translated, it gives CATSTGPSTYEQYF.

This rearrangement joins TRBV12-3 or TRBV12-4 to TRBJ2-5, with 15 bases lining up with TRBD2. This CDR3 contains 16 residues. Losses at the gene ends were 6 bases for V and 5 bases for J; bases not matched to a gene: 7. The CDR3: CASRGTSGGPRETQYF. CDR3 coding DNA: TGTGCCAGCAGGGGGACTAGCGGGGGGCCACGGGAGACCCAGTACTTC.

The V gene is TRBV30, the J gene TRBJ2-3; perhaps D is TRBD1 or TRBD2 (6 bases each). Trimming cost V 0 bases and J 0 bases, with 7 bases left between them. Per germline, CDR1 GTSNPN and CDR2 SVGIG (reference sequence). The CDR3 loop spans 14 amino acids. The CDR3 DNA reads TGTGCCTGGAGTGTAGGGGGGAGCACAGATACGCAGTATTTT. Translating it yields CAWSVGGSTDTQYF.

The chain carries TRBV3-1 and TRBJ2-3, with 15 bases matching TRBD2. The CDR3 consists of 15 residues. From germline, CDR1 is LGHDT and CDR2 YNNKEL (reference sequence). V lost 6 bases, J lost 5 bases, and 3 bases stayed unmatched. CDR3 nucleotide sequence: TGTGCCAGCAGACCGGGACTAGCGGGGGGAGATACGCAGTATTTT. Translating it yields CASRPGLAGGDTQYF.

The rearrangement joins TRBV9 to TRBJ1-1; D unresolved. Trimming removed 3 bases at V and 1 base at J, with 7 bases between. CDR1 is SGDLS and CDR2 is YYNGEE in the germline V gene. This CDR3 is 13 amino acids long. CDR3 sequence: CASSDNRNTEAFF. The CDR3 DNA is TGTGCCAGCAGCGACAACAGGAACACTGAAGCTTTCTTT. Drawing the rest from reference TRBV9 and TRBJ1-1, the complete variable domain is DSGVTQTPKHLITATGQRVTLRCSPRSGDLSVYWYQQSLDQGLQFLIQYYNGEERAKGNILERFSAQQFPDLHSELNLSSLELGDSALYFCASSDNRNTEAFFGQGTRLTVV.

The V and J genes are TRBV9 and TRBJ1-2; maybe TRBD1 (5 bases). CDR1 and CDR2 from the germline V gene are SGDLS and YYNGEE. The CDR3 has 16 amino acids. Trimming cost V 5 bases and J 8 bases, with 25 bases left between them. The CDR3: CASSTYAGIGKGGYTF. As DNA, the CDR3 is TGTGCCAGCAGTACTTACGCAGGGATAGGAAAGGGAGGCTACACCTTC.

J is TRBJ2-1 and V is TRBV7-9, with 8 bases aligning to TRBD2. Germline CDR1 is SEHNR and CDR2 is FQNEAQ (reference sequence). V trimming: 1 base; J trimming: 6 bases; junction bases outside the gene matches: 5. CDR3 length: 15 amino acids. CDR3 region: CASSLDGSGANEQFF. In DNA form, the CDR3 reads TGTGCCAGCAGCTTAGATGGTAGCGGGGCCAATGAGCAGTTCTTC.

The chain is built from TRBV4-3 and TRBJ1-2; D ambiguous. Trimming removed 3 bases from V and 0 bases from J, with 14 bases in between. This CDR3 has 16 residues. The germline V gene encodes CDR1 LGHNA and CDR2 YSLEER. The CDR3 loop is CASSQARFFSNYGYTF. In DNA form, the CDR3 reads TGCGCCAGCAGCCAGGCCAGGTTTTTCTCTAACTATGGCTACACCTTC.

The chain combines TRBV5-1 with TRBJ2-1; possibly TRBD1 for D (5 bases). CDR1 and CDR2 (germline): SGHRS, YFSETQ. Between the trimmed V and J ends, which lost 0 bases and 7 bases, there was a span of 14 bases. The CDR3 length is 15 residues. The CDR3 DNA reads TGCGCCAGCAGCTTGGCCGGTAGCAGGGAAAATGAGCAGTTCTTC. Its protein product is CASSLAGSRENEQFF. Filled out from reference TRBV5-1 and TRBJ2-1, the complete variable domain reads KAGVTQTPRYLIKTRGQQVTLSCSPISGHRSVSWYQQTPGQGLQFLFEYFSETQRNKGNFPGRFSGRQFSNSRSEMNVSTLELGDSALYLCASSLAGSRENEQFFGPGTRLTVL.

The J gene is TRBJ2-7, the V gene TRBV29-1; 8 bases are a match to TRBD2. V shed 5 bases, J shed 5 bases, and the junction held 8 bases outside the gene matches. Germline V gene data show CDR1 as SQVTM and CDR2 as ANQGSEA. There are 13 residues in the CDR3. CDR3 amino acids: CSVRGGRINEQYF. Here the CDR3 DNA reads TGCAGCGTTCGGGGGGGGCGCATAAACGAGCAGTACTTC.

This clonotype was detected a few times. This chain joins TRBV2 and TRBJ2-7, with D perhaps TRBD1 (6 bases). The germline V gene has CDR1 SNHLY and CDR2 FYNNEI. Trimming took 10 bases from V and 0 from J, leaving 10 bases between them. CDR3 length: 12 residues. CDR3 DNA: TGTGCCATCCGGGACAACTCCTACGAGCAGTACTTC. This gives the protein CAIRDNSYEQYF.

V gene TRBV5-1 combines with J gene TRBJ2-1; 7 bases are shared with TRBD2. Germline CDR1 SGHRS, CDR2 YFSETQ. Trimming at V came to 5 bases and at J to 7 bases, leaving 9 bases not matched to a gene. The CDR3 loop spans 14 amino acids. CDR3 protein: CASRDETSPNEQFF. The CDR3 coding sequence is TGCGCCAGCAGAGATGAGACTAGCCCAAATGAGCAGTTCTTC.

This clonotype was found many times. The V call is TRBV5-5, the J call TRBJ2-1, with D tentatively TRBD2 (5 bases). Germline V gives CDR1 SGHKS, CDR2 YYEKEE (reference sequence). Deletions cut 4 bases from V and 8 bases from J, with 25 bases between. The CDR3 totals 17 residues. CDR3: CASSGRHGNSPMDEQFF. In DNA, the CDR3 is TGTGCCAGCAGCGGAAGACACGGGAACTCCCCAATGGATGAGCAGTTCTTC.

The gene calls are TRBV12-3 or TRBV12-4 and TRBJ2-1, with 11 positions matching TRBD1. V trimming: 3 bases; J trimming: 7 bases; junction bases outside the gene matches: 5. The CDR3 spans 15 residues. CDR3 amino acids: CASSFGQGARNEQFF. CDR3 coding DNA: TGTGCCAGCAGTTTCGGACAGGGGGCGAGGAATGAGCAGTTCTTC.

The chain couples TRBV2 to TRBJ2-3; D perhaps matches TRBD2 (6 bases). This CDR3 spans 16 amino acids. V lost 4 bases and J 0 bases, leaving 14 bases between the germline ends. Germline CDR1 and CDR2: SNHLY and FYNNEI. This CDR3 is CASSAGPGTSTDTQYF. CDR3 sequence (DNA): TGTGCCAGCAGTGCGGGACCTGGGACTAGCACAGATACGCAGTATTTT.

This clonotype was detected only a few times. The gene calls are TRBV7-9 and TRBJ2-7; perhaps TRBD2 as D (6 bases). The CDR3 extends over 13 amino acids. Germline values: CDR1 SEHNR, CDR2 FQNEAQ (reference sequence). V lost 5 bases and J 6 bases, leaving 14 bases between the germline ends. The CDR3 DNA is TGTGCCAGCAGCCGCCGGGACTCTGTCGAGCAGTACTTC. Protein: CASSRRDSVEQYF.

The CDR3 here is CASSLGWEGDYGYTF. The DNA of the CDR3 is TGTGCCAGCAGCTTAGGTTGGGAAGGAGACTATGGCTACACCTTC. This sequence joins TRBV7-6 and TRBJ1-2; D not certain. CDR1 is SGHVS, CDR2 FNYEAQ, per germline. This CDR3 region has 15 residues. Trimming took off 1 base at V and 3 bases at J, with 12 bases between the two ends.

The chain recombines TRBV2 with TRBJ2-2; D is tentatively TRBD1 or TRBD2 (5 bases each). The V end lost 2 bases, the J end lost 6 bases, and 13 bases lay between the germline ends. Looked up from germline, CDR1 is SNHLY and CDR2 is FYNNEI. CDR3 length: 15 amino acids. CDR3 sequence reads: CASSEWDQKSGELFF. DNA for the CDR3: TGTGCCAGCAGTGAATGGGACCAGAAGTCCGGGGAGCTGTTTTTT.

V is TRBV6-2 or TRBV6-3 and J is TRBJ2-7; D uncertain. V was trimmed by 2 bases and J by 3 bases, leaving 2 bases between them. CDR3 length equals 11 residues. From germline, CDR1 is MNHEY and CDR2 SVGEGT. CDR3 sequence (DNA): TGTGCCAGCAGTTACGACTACGAGCAGTACTTC. Protein product: CASSYDYEQYF.

The chain employs TRBV7-9 and TRBJ1-1, with D unresolved. The V end lost 5 bases, the J end lost 5 bases, and 18 bases lay between the germline ends. The germline gives CDR1 SEHNR, CDR2 FQNEAQ (reference sequence). The CDR3 is 15 residues long. The CDR3 loop is CASSPLLGSRTEAFF. The CDR3 nucleotides read TGTGCCAGCAGCCCCCTGCTGGGCTCGAGAACTGAAGCTTTCTTT.

The J gene is TRBJ2-1, the V gene TRBV9; 14 nucleotides align to TRBD2. The CDR3 extends over 16 amino acids. V trimming: 3 bases; J trimming: 4 bases; junction bases outside the gene matches: 3. CDR1 and CDR2 (germline): SGDLS, YYNGEE. CDR3 residues: CASSAGLAGVYNEQFF. CDR3 in DNA: TGTGCCAGCAGCGCGGGACTAGCGGGAGTATACAATGAGCAGTTCTTC.

This clonotype was detected a few times. This chain joins TRBV20-1 and TRBJ2-7, with unresolved D. CDR1 and CDR2 (germline): DFQATT, SNEGSKA (reference sequence). The CDR3 covers 14 residues. The V end was cut by 0 bases, the J end by 0 bases, with 9 bases between. The CDR3 protein is CSARDRNSSYEQYF. In nucleotides, the CDR3 is TGCAGTGCTAGAGATCGTAACAGCTCCTACGAGCAGTACTTC.

J is TRBJ2-1 and V is TRBV5-1, with 9 positions matching TRBD1. CDR3 length: 17 residues. Germline V gives CDR1 SGHRS, CDR2 YFSETQ. V lost 3 bases, J lost 5 bases, and 12 bases stayed unmatched. Written as DNA, the CDR3 is TGCGCCAGCAGCTCACCAAACAGGGGGCAAAAGAACAATGAGCAGTTCTTC. Translating it yields CASSSPNRGQKNNEQFF.

This sequence joins TRBV29-1 and TRBJ2-7; D gene uncertain. The CDR3 covers 11 residues. V was cut by 5 bases and J by 4 bases, with 9 bases left in between. The germline V gene encodes CDR1 SQVTM and CDR2 ANQGSEA. CDR3 amino acids: CSVIRRYEQYF. The CDR3 nucleotides are TGCAGCGTTATACGGCGGTACGAGCAGTACTTC.

This chain's CDR3 is CSVGMGTQYF. As DNA, the CDR3 is TGCAGCGTTGGTATGGGGACCCAGTACTTC. The chain carries TRBV29-1 and TRBJ2-5; D is unclear. Per germline, CDR1 SQVTM and CDR2 ANQGSEA. Trimming shortened V by 4 bases and J by 7 bases, and 7 bases separated the two germline ends. The CDR3 contains 10 residues.

The genes are TRBV12-3 or TRBV12-4 and TRBJ2-7; D is unclear. The ends were cut back, 2 bases at V and 0 bases at J, with 5 bases in the middle. This CDR3 is built from 13 residues. CDR3 DNA: TGTGCCAGCAGTTTACGTAGCTCCTACGAGCAGTACTTC. Its translation: CASSLRSSYEQYF.

This clonotype was detected a few times. This chain's CDR3 is CASSQDPSNTEAFF. The CDR3 nucleotides read TGCGCCAGCAGCCAAGATCCCAGCAACACTGAAGCTTTCTTT. The rearrangement uses TRBV4-3 and TRBJ1-1; D gene uncertain. Trimming removed 0 bases at V and 2 bases at J, with 7 bases between. CDR1 and CDR2 (germline): LGHNA, YSLEER. The CDR3 has 14 amino acids.